This T cell receptor beta chain was retrieved from a study of cytomegalovirus exposure and HLA in healthy donors (dated by TCRdb to 2017 to 2019). General notes on the study: An earlier analysis of some 600 of the donors reported around 280 Gb of sequence data and around 110 million unique TCR beta sequences obtained from about 180 million T cells. An early release covering 500 to 750 HLA-typed donors comprised about 300 gigabases of sequencing data and approximately 85 million unique TCR sequences. Of the approximately 370 genotyped donors, 65% to 90% were placed in the genetic ancestry cluster associated with self-reported Caucasian donors. The study aimed to test whether signatures of past pathogen exposure could be identified by cataloging public T cell receptors. The study profiled the T cell repertoires of about 720 subjects by immunosequencing and related them to cytomegalovirus serostatus. Along with the approximately 700-subject first cohort, a separate validation cohort of over a hundred different subjects was used. The study combined high-throughput TCR immunosequencing, statistical association of individual TCRs with disease status, and machine learning to predict cytomegalovirus infection status. A later analysis re-examined previously published TCR beta repertoires from around 670 donors and added high-resolution HLA genotyping to investigate patterns of TCR occurrence. Rather than drawing on any new phenotypic data, the later analysis identified candidate immune exposures from TCR beta sequences and the way those sequences occurred across donors. An earlier analysis of 500 to 750 of the donors applied high-throughput TCR beta sequencing to assess whether each TCR beta V gene segment acted as functional or pseudogenic. Donor age, sex, ethnicity and CMV serostatus were compiled alongside the repertoire data. In a later genetic analysis, genome-wide SNP genotypes for about three fifths of the roughly 670 donors were used, and that subset was treated as a discovery cohort. All discovery cohort repertoires had been generated using a single sequencing platform. Class I and class II HLA loci were covered by the typing at four-digit resolution. The number of typed donors differed by locus: roughly 629-640 for A, B, C, DRB1 and DQB1; 500 to 550 for DQA1; 600 to 610 for DPA1; and some 450 for DPB1. About five DR-DQ haplotypes were handled as single units for association and clustering because linkage in the cohort was strong. Across 398 genotyped donors of the cohort, an average of about 240,000 unique TCR beta nucleotide sequences per donor were sequenced, and roughly 18% of those sequences were non-productive. General findings and caveats noted by the study authors: The authors suggested that the approach could potentially be generalized to other disease states and immunological phenotypes. The classifier was reported to diagnose cytomegalovirus status with high specificity and sensitivity in both the original and validation cohorts. In a later genetic analysis, a missense DCLRE1C variant was associated with V-gene and J-gene trimming of TCR beta chains, and the association was replicated in an independent cohort. A later analysis found that HLA-associated TCR beta chains were more clonally expanded and had lower generation probabilities than equally common non-associated chains. At a false discovery rate of 0.05, a later analysis linked around 17,000 TCR beta sequences to specific HLA alleles. In vitro tests confirmed that three of the cytomegalovirus-associated TCR beta chains recognize cytomegalovirus antigens. Because the 87-base-pair reads could not distinguish some IMGT-functional V segments, including TRBV6-2 and TRBV6-3, those segments were excluded. Linkage disequilibrium might explain the correlated functional status among segregating V segments, but an unknown experimental factor could not be excluded. A further reported finding was that TCR beta sequences accurately predicted the HLA-A and HLA-B alleles for most subjects in the first cohort. Compared with the roughly 710-donor mean, donors in an Asian-associated ancestry cluster had fewer N-insertions in productive TCRs, according to a later genetic analysis. Several of the top co-occurrence clusters appeared to be linked to parvovirus B19, influenza, CMV and Epstein-Barr virus, according to a later analysis. This cohort had only TCR beta chains sequenced, and the lack of alpha or paired-chain data limited which features could be detected. Most CMV-associated TCR beta chains appeared to be HLA-restricted in a later analysis, and the HLA associations seemed to be driven largely by CMV exposure. A cluster of highly shared sequence variants was judged likely to be a technical artifact of the sequencing pipeline. The only immune exposure information available for the cohort was CMV serostatus. Because HLA typing was unavailable for some donors at each locus, only the typed subset was used in association tests. Assigning TCR associations to individual alleles was difficult when HLA alleles, especially DR and DQ, strongly co-occurred. The earlier analysis of nearly 600 of the donors excluded over 15 rarely observed V segments, including chromosome 9 orphons, because counts were too low. A later analysis found that TCR association rates varied across HLA loci, with DRB1 alleles showing the most associated TCRs and HLA-C alleles the fewest. Sequencing depth was assumed to be roughly uniform across donors in the presence/absence analyses, though that assumption may not hold. In an earlier analysis of a few hundred of the donors, most TCR beta V segments were observed in productive rearrangements about 87% or about 30% of the time, broadly matching IMGT annotations. The study listed 164 TCR beta chains as associated with cytomegalovirus. Most TCR sequences were seen in very few donors, while some public TCRs were found in many individuals.

Turning to this clone: Its antigen is unknown. Base-call qualities are not available, and no considerably larger clone is one nucleotide away.

The germline V gene sets CDR1 to KGHSH and CDR2 to LQKENI. The cysteine opens and the phenylalanine closes a CDR3 of 18 amino acids. The retained sequence is limited to the CDR3, 54 bases, with the frame set at the first base. V loses 3 bases, J loses 1 base, and the germline ends lie 21 bases apart. Libraries were constructed by the immunoSEQ multiplex PCR assay. For the multiplex PCR, a mixture combining 60 forward primers for TCR Vbeta segments and 13 reverse primers for TCR Jbeta segments was used. The CDR3 region of rearranged TCR beta genes was amplified from genomic DNA by a multiplex PCR assay. The Illumina HiSeq System was used to sequence the amplified TCR beta libraries as 87-base-pair reads. Per the authors' processing: Across the 500 to 750 repertoires, a later analysis counted 80 million or so unique TCR beta chains, roughly 11 million of which were shared by at least two donors. A nearest-neighbor algorithm error-corrected the raw reads and collapsed the reads into unique sequences, merging closely related sequences to remove PCR and sequencing errors. To assign V, D and J gene segments, CDR3 sequences were aligned to IMGT reference sequences. Each retained sequence needed at least a six-nucleotide match to both a V gene segment and a J gene segment. A rearrangement was called productive if the CDR3 had no stop codons and remained in frame with V and J, and every other rearrangement was called non-productive. Following IMGT convention, CDR3 was defined as the stretch from the second conserved V-encoded cysteine up to the conserved J-encoded phenylalanine. The earlier analysis of 587 of the donors excluded sequences that lacked an unambiguous match to a single V gene segment. An earlier analysis of several hundred of the donors called V segments functional above 56.7% productive rearrangements and segregating when the between-donor standard deviation exceeded 5%. To diagnose cytomegalovirus status from the catalog of TCR beta chain sequences, a statistical classification framework was built. A later analysis assigned V and J genes by comparing TCR nucleotide sequences with IMGT/GENE-DB human TR gene sequences. The TCRdist pipeline was used in a later analysis to assign CDR3 sequences and most-parsimonious VDJ recombination scenarios. In a later analysis, each TCR beta chain was defined by its CDR3 amino acid sequence together with its V-gene family, and reads lacking a unique V-gene family were excluded. In a later analysis, 450 to 600 highly shared, low-generation-probability nucleotide sequences were removed to address suspected cross-contamination and a sequencing artifact. A later analysis calculated a clonal expansion index for each public chain from normalized within-repertoire ranks of inferred template counts. A later analysis computed generation probabilities with a VDJ recombination model fitted to out-of-frame rearrangements, and checked the results against IGoR. A later analysis scored TCR-TCR, TCR-HLA and TCR-CMV co-occurrence with hypergeometric tests, applying a repertoire-size bias correction to TCR pairs. In a later analysis, false discovery rates were estimated by permuting HLA or CMV assignments 20 times. In a later analysis, co-occurring TCRs were grouped using DBSCAN, with TCRdist sequence similarity added in when clustering inside HLA-allele-positive subsets. Repertoires with fewer than 30,000 or more than 120,000 public chains, plus five repertoires with anomalous nucleotide sharing, were excluded from co-occurrence clustering. TCRdb took this table from immuneACCESS and kept in-frame rearrangements with V and J called. Such tables lack part of the clones; where checked against another copy, unresolved V genes explain under half of the gap, and the rest is unexplained. The V and J calls and clone size are taken from that table; D and trimming were inferred from the DNA. This sample comprises about 110,000 clones, 80% to 90% of them detected only once. The top ten clonotypes cover about 1.6% of the sample.

The cohort was made up of 650 to 700 healthy bone marrow donors. All cohort members were sampled while nominally healthy, although unrecorded immune exposures were likely present. The donor tested CMV seronegative, placing the donor among the roughly 340 seronegative members of the cohort. A peripheral blood sample was collected from each donor, and TCR beta sequencing was performed on peripheral blood mononuclear cells. The Qiagen DNeasy Blood Extraction Kit was used to extract genomic DNA from the blood cell samples. This receptor was taken from a man aged 45-60 years in good health and CMV-seronegative. Sequenced: PBMCs. The V and J segments used are TRBV18 and TRBJ1-1, with TRBD1 tentatively as D gene (6 bases match). In nucleotide form, the sequence is TGTGCCAGCTCACCTTCTGGACAGACCCTTAGAGGGAACACTGAAGCTTTCTTT. Its protein is CASSPSGQTLRGNTEAFF.